Following are 27 T cell receptor beta chains from one sample sequenced in a study of T cell responses to AZD1222 COVID-19 vaccine. Profiled with immunoSEQ multiplex PCR; TCRdb holds only in-frame clones, not every one. The sample contains around 140,000 clones, 89% of which appear only once. The input for sequencing was peripheral blood, taken on day 0 of AZD1222 vaccination. These receptors were collected from an adult in good health.

The chain is built from TRBV2 and TRBJ2-1; D call uncertain. CDR3 length: 15 amino acids. Deletions cut 4 bases from V and 3 bases from J, with 13 bases between. Germline CDR1 SNHLY, CDR2 FYNNEI. Here the CDR3 reads CASSVTALLYNEQFF. The CDR3 bases are TGTGCCAGCAGTGTAACGGCTCTCCTCTACAATGAGCAGTTCTTC.

The V and J genes are TRBV10-3 and TRBJ2-1, with a possible D match to TRBD2 (5 bases). The CDR3 extends over 16 amino acids. V lost 2 bases to trimming and J lost 8 bases, with 19 bases between them. Germline V gives CDR1 ENHRY, CDR2 SYGVKD. CDR3 region: CAISEMGKASPDEQFF. As DNA, the CDR3 is TGTGCCATCAGTGAGATGGGTAAGGCTAGCCCGGATGAGCAGTTCTTC.

This clone was seen more than once but under ten times. The CDR3: CASSSLGAGANVLTF. CDR3 nucleotides: TGTGCCAGCAGTTCCCTCGGGGCTGGGGCCAACGTCCTGACTTTC. The chain combines TRBV6-5 with TRBJ2-6; tentatively, D is TRBD2 (5 bases). The CDR3 runs to 15 residues. CDR1 is MNHEY, CDR2 SVGAGI, per germline. Trimming removed 4 bases at V and 2 bases at J, with 9 bases between.

This clone has only one observation. This rearrangement joins TRBV2 to TRBJ1-5; D perhaps matches TRBD1 (6 bases). V was clipped by 5 bases and J by 6 bases, with 8 bases between them. In germline, CDR1 is SNHLY, CDR2 FYNNEI. This CDR3 comprises 12 residues. CDR3 sequence (DNA): TGTGCCAGCAGTCAGGGGACTCAGCCCCAGCATTTT. Protein product: CASSQGTQPQHF. The whole variable domain, filled in from reference TRBV2 and TRBJ1-5, reads EPEVTQTPSHQVTQMGQEVILRCVPISNHLYFYWYRQILGQKVEFLVSFYNNEISEKSEIFDDQFSVERPDGSNFTLKIRSTKLEDSAMYFCASSQGTQPQHFGDGTRLSIL.

The chain combines TRBV4-3 with TRBJ2-1, with TRBD2 matching over 10 bases. Germline trimming cut 0 bases from V and 6 bases from J; bases unmatched to any gene: 11. CDR1 is LGHNA and CDR2 is YSLEER in the germline V gene. This CDR3 contains 18 residues. The CDR3 bases are TGCGCCAGCAGCCAAGATCTTTCCCTAGCGGGGGTGGCCAATGAGCAGTTCTTC. Translation gives CASSQDLSLAGVANEQFF.

This chain uses TRBV5-4 with TRBJ2-7; no clear D gene. Germline V gives CDR1 SGHNT, CDR2 YYREEE (reference sequence). V was clipped by 4 bases and J by 5 bases, with 19 bases between them. The CDR3 contains 15 residues. The CDR3: CASSPGRRSGHEQYF. In DNA, the CDR3 is TGTGCCAGCAGCCCCGGACGGCGATCGGGCCACGAGCAGTACTTC.

This chain uses TRBV19 with TRBJ1-3; D is possibly TRBD1 (5 bases). This CDR3 comprises 15 residues. Trimming cost V 5 bases and J 0 bases, with 11 bases left between them. In germline, CDR1 is LNHDA, CDR2 SQIVND (reference sequence). The CDR3 region has the DNA TGTGCCAGTAGTGCGACAGCATTCTCTGGAAACACCATATATTTT. Protein product: CASSATAFSGNTIYF.

Notes on this clone: The same CDR3 arises from other DNA sequences in this sample as well. CDR3 loop: CASSLRLYGYTF. The CDR3 DNA reads as TGTGCCAGCAGTTTAAGGCTTTATGGCTACACCTTC. The chain links TRBV12-3 or TRBV12-4 to TRBJ1-2; no definite D call. V gave up 2 bases and J gave up 5 bases, with 6 bases separating them. This CDR3 contains 12 residues.

Only one count was recorded for this clone. The V gene is TRBV7-2, the J gene TRBJ1-5, with 8 positions matching TRBD1. The V segment lost 1 base and the J segment 2 bases; nucleotides outside the gene matches: 4. This CDR3 has 16 residues. The germline gives CDR1 SGHTA, CDR2 FQGNSA. The CDR3 DNA is TGTGCCAGCAGCTTAGGGGCAGGGGGCGGCAATCAGCCCCAGCATTTT. Translating it yields CASSLGAGGGNQPQHF.

This clone was seen only a few times. The CDR3 region is CASSLLSETGNTIYF. In nucleotides, the CDR3 is TGTGCCAGCTCCCTCTTATCAGAAACTGGAAACACCATATATTTT. The chain carries TRBV18 and TRBJ1-3; D remains ambiguous. The germline V gene has CDR1 KGHSH and CDR2 LQKENI. The CDR3 sequence is 15 residues long. V was shortened by 6 bases and J by 2 bases, with 14 bases between the two germline ends.

This clone was detected only once. V gene TRBV12-3 or TRBV12-4 combines with J gene TRBJ1-1, with a possible D match to TRBD1 (5 bases). The ends were cut back, 6 bases at V and 11 bases at J, with 16 bases in the middle. CDR3 length: 12 residues. The CDR3 DNA follows: TGTGCCAGCAGGGGACGGGGCGCCGGGGCTTTCTTT. Protein: CASRGRGAGAFF.

This chain uses TRBV18 with TRBJ1-4, with a possible D match to TRBD1 (5 bases). From germline, CDR1 is KGHSH and CDR2 LQKENI. V dropped 2 bases and J dropped 5 bases, with 12 bases sitting between them. The CDR3 has 15 residues. The DNA for the CDR3 is TGTGCCAGCTCACCATACGCAGGGTTGAATGAAAAACTGTTTTTT. It codes for CASSPYAGLNEKLFF.

The V gene is TRBV6-5, the J gene TRBJ1-1; D is possibly TRBD1 (5 bases). CDR1 MNHEY and CDR2 SVGAGI come from the germline V gene. Trimming pared 6 bases from V and 4 bases from J, leaving 12 bases between. The CDR3 totals 13 residues. CDR3 coding DNA: TGTGCCAGCAGGGGGGGGTTGGGCACTGAAGCTTTCTTT. This codes for CASRGGLGTEAFF.

This chain connects TRBV2 to TRBJ1-5, with no clear D. The CDR3 totals 15 residues. Germline-derived CDR1 and CDR2 are SNHLY and FYNNEI. V was pared by 7 bases and J by 3 bases, with 16 bases between. For the CDR3, the DNA is TGTGCCAGCACCCACGAGGGAATATCCAATCAGCCCCAGCATTTT. This gives the protein CASTHEGISNQPQHF.

V and J are TRBV28 and TRBJ1-1, with TRBD1 identical over 11 bases. Germline CDR1 and CDR2: MDHEN and SYDVKM. V lost 4 bases, J lost 7 bases, and 5 bases stayed unmatched. The CDR3 covers 14 residues. For the CDR3, the DNA is TGTGCCAGCAGTTCGCCGGGACAGGGGGATGAAGCTTTCTTT. Amino acid sequence: CASSSPGQGDEAFF.

The rearrangement uses TRBV5-1 and TRBJ1-2, with TRBD1 identical over 10 bases. Germline-derived CDR1 and CDR2 are SGHRS and YFSETQ. This CDR3 region has 15 residues. The J segment lost 8 bases and the V segment lost 9 bases, leaving 16 bases of the junction unmatched. The chain's CDR3 is CATAWDRGREEGYTF. The CDR3, as DNA: TGCGCCACCGCTTGGGACAGGGGCCGGGAGGAGGGCTACACCTTC.

The chain recombines TRBV28 with TRBJ2-1, with 8 bases fitting TRBD2. CDR3 length: 16 amino acids. The V gene's germline CDR1 is MDHEN and CDR2 SYDVKM. The ends lost 6 bases at V and 0 bases at J; junction bases unmatched: 7. The CDR3 bases are TGTGCCAGCAGCCACTTAAGCGGGGGCTCCTACAATGAGCAGTTCTTC. This sequence encodes CASSHLSGGSYNEQFF.

This sequence joins TRBV19 and TRBJ1-5; a weak D match, TRBD1 (6 bases). The V and J ends lost 3 bases and 0 bases respectively, with 12 bases between them. In germline, CDR1 is LNHDA, CDR2 SQIVND (reference sequence). The CDR3 is 16 amino acids. CDR3: CASSIRGPYSNQPQHF. CDR3 nucleotides: TGTGCCAGTAGTATTCGGGGGCCCTATAGCAATCAGCCCCAGCATTTT.

This chain links TRBV2 with TRBJ2-3; D uncertain. From germline, CDR1 is SNHLY and CDR2 FYNNEI. Trimming cost V 3 bases and J 1 base, with 8 bases left between them. The CDR3 is made up of 14 amino acids. DNA for the CDR3: TGTGCCAGCAGTGACGACATTCGCACAGATACGCAGTATTTT. Its translation is CASSDDIRTDTQYF. The variable domain in full, with the rest retrieved from reference TRBV2 and TRBJ2-3, is EPEVTQTPSHQVTQMGQEVILRCVPISNHLYFYWYRQILGQKVEFLVSFYNNEISEKSEIFDDQFSVERPDGSNFTLKIRSTKLEDSAMYFCASSDDIRTDTQYFGPGTRLTVL.

Only one count was recorded for this clone. The gene calls are TRBV28 and TRBJ2-3, with D possibly being TRBD1 (5 bases). The germline V gene has CDR1 MDHEN and CDR2 SYDVKM. There are 15 residues in the CDR3. V dropped 0 bases and J dropped 0 bases, with 7 bases sitting between them. CDR3 nucleotide sequence: TGTGCCAGCAGTTTATGGGGGCCTAGCACAGATACGCAGTATTTT. It codes for CASSLWGPSTDTQYF.

This chain uses TRBV24-1 with TRBJ2-2, with TRBD1 matching 8 bases. The germline CDR1 and CDR2 sequences are KGHDR and SFDVKD. CDR3 length: 16 residues. CDR3 in amino acids: CAPSRDRFGLTGELFF. The DNA for the CDR3 is TGTGCACCGTCCCGGGACAGGTTTGGACTCACCGGGGAGCTGTTTTTT.

This chain connects TRBV6-5 to TRBJ2-7; no firm D call. The V and J ends lost 2 bases and 3 bases respectively, with 14 bases between them. CDR3 size: 15 residues. Germline CDR1 MNHEY, CDR2 SVGAGI. The CDR3 loop is CASSYNQVSIYEQYF. The CDR3 DNA reads TGTGCCAGCAGTTACAACCAGGTGTCCATCTACGAGCAGTACTTC.

The chain joins TRBV7-2 to TRBJ2-7; 8 nucleotides line up with TRBD2. The V gene's germline CDR1 is SGHTA and CDR2 FQGNSA. V lost 5 bases, J lost 5 bases, and 8 bases stayed unmatched. The CDR3 has 14 residues. The CDR3 sequence is CASSAGLALDEQYF. The CDR3 coding sequence is TGTGCCAGCAGCGCTGGACTAGCTCTCGACGAGCAGTACTTC.

The chain joins TRBV29-1 to TRBJ2-2; either TRBD1 or TRBD2 may fit D (5 bases each). This CDR3 spans 15 amino acids. Germline V gene sequence: CDR1 SQVTM, CDR2 ANQGSEA. The ends were cut back, 0 bases at V and 3 bases at J, with 11 bases in the middle. CDR3 in amino acids: CSVEDRKGHTGELFF. CDR3 nucleotides: TGCAGCGTTGAAGATCGGAAGGGACACACCGGGGAGCTGTTTTTT.

The chain employs TRBV29-1 and TRBJ1-1; 9 nucleotides align to TRBD1. This CDR3 comprises 13 residues. CDR1 is SQVTM and CDR2 is ANQGSEA in the germline V gene. V lost 6 bases to trimming and J lost 4 bases; unmatched junction nucleotides: 6. CDR3: CSVSDRGSTEAFF. Written as DNA, the CDR3 is TGCAGCGTCTCGGACAGGGGATCCACTGAAGCTTTCTTT.

The chain joins TRBV5-4 to TRBJ2-1; 11 bases fit TRBD2. The germline gives CDR1 SGHNT, CDR2 YYREEE (reference sequence). The V and J ends lost 4 bases and 6 bases, in that order; junction bases with no gene match: 6. The CDR3 length is 15 residues. CDR3 in DNA: TGTGCCAGCAGCGTGACTAGCGGGGAGGGCAATGAGCAGTTCTTC. This codes for CASSVTSGEGNEQFF.

The chain recombines TRBV7-2 with TRBJ2-5; 7 bases are shared with TRBD2. The CDR3 is 15 residues long. Germline CDR1 SGHTA, CDR2 FQGNSA. Germline trimming cut 2 bases from V and 1 base from J; bases unmatched to any gene: 4. CDR3 nucleotide sequence: TGTGCCAGCAGCTTAAAGACTAGCCGCCAAGAGACCCAGTACTTC. Protein product: CASSLKTSRQETQYF.